A single sample gave rise to the 23 T cell receptor beta chains below, sequenced in a study of T cell changes during pregnancy in multiple sclerosis. Data came from immunoSEQ multiplex PCR; TCRdb stores just in-frame clones and leaves some out. Of about 57,000 clones listed, around nine tenths are singletons. The sequenced sample was CD4+ T cells from peripheral blood mononuclear cells, obtained before pregnancy. These TCRs come from a female donor with multiple sclerosis, enrolled in a pregnancy study.

V is TRBV7-9 and J is TRBJ1-2; a possible D gene is TRBD1 (5 bases). CDR1 and CDR2 from the germline V gene are SEHNR and FQNEAQ (reference sequence). Trimming pared 5 bases from V and 5 bases from J, leaving 15 bases between. The CDR3 consists of 14 residues. The CDR3 nucleotides are TGTGCCAGCAGCCCAGCGGGGGTCGGGTATGGCTACACCTTC. It is translated as CASSPAGVGYGYTF.

For this clone: One end of the junction fails to match germline, which may point to a read error. The chain has TRBV10-3 and TRBJ2-7; the match to TRBD1 covers 7 bases. The CDR3 has 15 residues. Germline loops: CDR1 ENHRY, CDR2 SYGVKD. The chain's CDR3 is CAVSEGRGLSYEQYF. The CDR3 DNA is TGTGCCGTCAGTGAGGGAAGGGGGCTCTCCTACGAGCAGTACTTC.

This chain joins TRBV28 and TRBJ1-2, with D possibly matching TRBD1 (6 bases). Trimming stripped 5 bases from V and 3 bases from J, with 10 bases between. CDR3 length: 13 amino acids. Germline V gives CDR1 MDHEN, CDR2 SYDVKM. The CDR3 region has the DNA TGTGCCAGCAGTCCCTACAGGGACTATGGCTACACCTTC. As protein: CASSPYRDYGYTF.

The V gene is TRBV6-5, the J gene TRBJ2-7, with D possibly matching TRBD1 (7 bases). CDR1 and CDR2 from the germline V gene are MNHEY and SVGAGI. V lost 10 bases to trimming and J lost 1 base, with 14 bases between them. This CDR3 is 13 amino acids long. The CDR3 DNA is TGTGCCACCCTGGGGGGACAGTCCTACGAGCAGTACTTC. This gives the protein CATLGGQSYEQYF.

The rearrangement joins TRBV14 to TRBJ2-7, with TRBD1 matching 7 bases. Trimming took 6 bases from V and 7 from J; bases not matched to a gene: 9. CDR3 length equals 13 residues. Germline CDR1 is SGHDN and CDR2 is FVKESK. The CDR3, as DNA: TGTGCCAGCAGAAAAGACAGGGAGAAAGAGCAGTACTTC. Its translation is CASRKDREKEQYF.

This chain joins TRBV2 and TRBJ2-1; D call uncertain. Looked up from germline, CDR1 is SNHLY and CDR2 is FYNNEI. The CDR3 length is 11 residues. Trimming removed 5 bases at V and 9 bases at J, with 8 bases between. CDR3 nucleotides: TGTGCCAGCAGTCGGTCGGGTGAGCAGTTCTTC. Translated, it gives CASSRSGEQFF.

This clone was recorded only once. This chain joins TRBV19 and TRBJ1-2; D remains ambiguous. CDR1 is LNHDA and CDR2 is SQIVND in the germline V gene (reference sequence). This CDR3 spans 14 amino acids. V shed 4 bases and J shed 4 bases, with 13 bases lying between them. Written as DNA, the CDR3 is TGTGCCAGTAGTACCGAAGCGGTGTCCTATGGCTACACCTTC. Amino acid sequence: CASSTEAVSYGYTF.

The chain has TRBV5-1 and TRBJ2-1, with 10 bases that match TRBD2. Germline V gene lookup returns CDR1 SGHRS and CDR2 YFSETQ. This CDR3 has 14 amino acids. Trimming at V came to 4 bases and at J to 5 bases, leaving 3 bases not matched to a gene. The CDR3 region is CASSKAGGHNEQFF. CDR3 in DNA: TGCGCCAGCAGCAAAGCGGGAGGGCACAATGAGCAGTTCTTC.

V is TRBV7-8 and J is TRBJ1-5, with no clear D. The V gene lost 1 base and the J gene lost 0 bases, with 16 bases spanning the gap. This CDR3 spans 18 amino acids. Looked up from germline, CDR1 is SGHVS and CDR2 is FQNEAQ. The CDR3 DNA reads as TGTGCCAGCAGCTTAGACTCATCAGACTCGTATAGCAATCAGCCCCAGCATTTT. Its protein product is CASSLDSSDSYSNQPQHF. The full variable domain, in which reference TRBV7-8 and TRBJ1-5 provide the parts outside the CDR3, is GAGVSQSPRYKVAKRGQDVALRCDPISGHVSLFWYQQALGQGPEFLTYFQNEAQLDKSGLPSDRFFAERPEGSVSTLKIQRTQQEDSAVYLCASSLDSSDSYSNQPQHFGDGTRLSIL.

Concerning this clone: Sequence at one end of the junction differs from germline and may be a read error. The genes are TRBV10-2 and TRBJ2-1, with 9 bases identical to TRBD1. The CDR3 runs to 13 residues. Germline V gene lookup returns CDR1 WSHSY and CDR2 SAAADI. The CDR3 DNA reads as TGCGCCAGGAGTGACGGGACAGGGAATGAGCAGTTCTTC. It codes for CARSDGTGNEQFF.

The chain is built from TRBV30 and TRBJ2-5, with D maybe TRBD1 (6 bases). The germline V gene has CDR1 GTSNPN and CDR2 SVGIG (reference sequence). There are 12 residues in the CDR3. V gave up 2 bases and J gave up 5 bases, with 9 bases separating them. CDR3 in DNA: TGTGCCTGGAGTTCAGGGGCCGAGACCCAGTACTTC. Residues: CAWSSGAETQYF. Full variable domain (outside the CDR3, taken from reference TRBV30 and TRBJ2-5): SQTIHQWPATLVQPVGSPLSLECTVEGTSNPNLYWYRQAAGRGLQLLFYSVGIGQISSEVPQNLSASRPQDRQFILSSKKLLLSDSGFYLCAWSSGAETQYFGPGTRLLVL.

J is TRBJ2-7 and V is TRBV4-1, with TRBD1 as a possible D gene (6 bases). Trimming removed 3 bases at V and 2 bases at J, with 11 bases between. The CDR3 runs to 14 residues. The germline CDR1 and CDR2 sequences are MGHRA and YSYEKL. CDR3 sequence: CASSHSGQTYEQYF. The DNA of the CDR3 is TGCGCCAGCAGCCACTCGGGACAAACCTACGAGCAGTACTTC.

This rearrangement joins TRBV11-2 to TRBJ2-3; 13 bases are shared with TRBD2. With 5 bases clipped from V and 3 bases from J, the junction kept 2 bases outside the gene matches. This CDR3 comprises 15 residues. Germline CDR1 SGHAT, CDR2 FQNNGV. The CDR3 loop reads CASSRLAGGTDTQYF. The CDR3 DNA reads as TGTGCCAGCAGCCGACTAGCGGGAGGAACAGATACGCAGTATTTT. Together with reference TRBV11-2 and TRBJ2-3, the CDR3 gives the full variable domain: EAGVAQSPRYKIIEKRQSVAFWCNPISGHATLYWYQQILGQGPKLLIQFQNNGVVDDSQLPKDRFSAERLKGVDSTLKIQPAKLEDSAVYLCASSRLAGGTDTQYFGPGTRLTVL.

The chain uses TRBV27 and TRBJ2-7, with D hard to call. Trimming left V 3 bases short and J 0 bases short, with 6 bases between. This CDR3 is built from 13 residues. Per the germline V gene, CDR1 is MNHEY and CDR2 is SMNVEV (reference sequence). This chain's CDR3 is CASSFHNSYEQYF. The DNA for the CDR3 is TGTGCCAGCAGTTTCCACAACTCCTACGAGCAGTACTTC.

A note on this clone: The sample has other DNA sequences that encode this CDR3 too. The V gene is TRBV6-5, the J gene TRBJ2-2; 8 bases match TRBD1. Germline V lookup: CDR1 MNHEY, CDR2 SVGAGI. The CDR3 runs 16 residues. Germline trimming cut 2 bases from V and 6 bases from J; bases unmatched to any gene: 8. The CDR3 protein is CASSYATGDRSGELFF. As DNA, the CDR3 is TGTGCCAGCAGTTACGCGACAGGGGATCGATCCGGGGAGCTGTTTTTT.

The chain links TRBV4-3 to TRBJ1-4; 8 bases are a match to TRBD1. Germline CDR1 LGHNA, CDR2 YSLEER. Trimming took 0 bases from V and 0 from J; bases not matched to a gene: 3. CDR3 length equals 17 residues. The CDR3 nucleotides read TGCGCCAGCAGCCAAGAGGGACAGGATGCAACTAATGAAAAACTGTTTTTT. Translated, it gives CASSQEGQDATNEKLFF.

This chain links TRBV5-1 with TRBJ2-1; 7 nucleotides match TRBD1. This CDR3 is built from 13 residues. Germline V lookup: CDR1 SGHRS, CDR2 YFSETQ. Trimming at V came to 4 bases and at J to 6 bases, leaving 4 bases not matched to a gene. As DNA, the CDR3 is TGCGCCAGCAGCGGGGGACAGCTCAATGAGCAGTTCTTC. Translation gives CASSGGQLNEQFF.

The V call is TRBV27, the J call TRBJ1-1, with D possibly matching TRBD1 (6 bases). Germline V gene sequence: CDR1 MNHEY, CDR2 SMNVEV (reference sequence). Trimming took 6 bases from V and 0 from J, leaving 14 bases between them. The CDR3 length is 15 residues. The CDR3, as DNA: TGTGCCAGCAGGGCCTCTGGGGGCATGAACACTGAAGCTTTCTTT. Translated: CASRASGGMNTEAFF.

The V call is TRBV5-1, the J call TRBJ2-7, with D hard to call. V was cut by 0 bases and J by 2 bases, with 9 bases left in between. The CDR3 has 14 residues. CDR1 is SGHRS and CDR2 is YFSETQ in the germline V gene. The CDR3 nucleotides read TGCGCCAGCAGCTTGGTCGTCAGTCCCTACGAGCAGTACTTC. This gives the protein CASSLVVSPYEQYF.

The V call is TRBV6-6, the J call TRBJ2-1; 10 positions match TRBD1. Per the germline V gene, CDR1 is MNHNY and CDR2 is SVGAGI (reference sequence). V dropped 10 bases and J dropped 8; count of bases not matched to a gene: 11. The CDR3 has 14 amino acids. The CDR3 reads CATRTGGIVHEQFF. The CDR3, as DNA: TGTGCCACCCGGACAGGGGGGATTGTTCATGAGCAGTTCTTC.

On this clone itself: This sample also contains other DNA sequences that code for the same CDR3. CDR3 amino acids: CASSPRRASNQPQHF. CDR3 coding DNA: TGTGCCAGCTCCCCCCGGCGGGCGAGCAATCAGCCCCAGCATTTT. The chain recombines TRBV18 with TRBJ1-5; D gene uncertain. The V gene lost 6 bases and the J gene lost 1 base, with 13 bases spanning the gap. The V gene's germline CDR1 is KGHSH and CDR2 LQKENI. The CDR3 sequence is 15 residues long.

V gene TRBV5-1 combines with J gene TRBJ2-7; 8 bases agree with TRBD1. Germline CDR1 reads SGHRS; CDR2 reads YFSETQ. The CDR3 extends over 16 amino acids. V trimming: 3 bases; J trimming: 5 bases; junction bases outside the gene matches: 13. This CDR3 is CASSYGTRTGPHEQYF. DNA for the CDR3: TGCGCCAGCAGCTACGGGACCCGGACAGGGCCCCACGAGCAGTACTTC.

The chain recombines TRBV15 with TRBJ2-5; D ambiguous. This CDR3 has 19 amino acids. Germline V lookup: CDR1 LNHNV, CDR2 YYDKDF (reference sequence). V lost 0 bases to trimming and J lost 4 bases, with 24 bases between them. This chain's CDR3 is CATSRDPMTSVIGPETQYF. In DNA, the CDR3 is TGTGCCACCAGCAGAGATCCGATGACATCCGTCATCGGCCCAGAGACCCAGTACTTC. Full variable domain (missing parts from reference TRBV15 and TRBJ2-5): DAMVIQNPRYQVTQFGKPVTLSCSQTLNHNVMYWYQQKSSQAPKLLFHYYDKDFNNEADTPDNFQSRRPNTSFCFLDIRSPGLGDTAMYLCATSRDPMTSVIGPETQYFGPGTRLLVL.